This T cell receptor beta chain was captured in a study of technical replicates of blood from a handful of donors. Method: immunoSEQ multiplex PCR; TCRdb's copy keeps in-frame clones and lacks some. Here the sample spans almost 70,000 clones, over 70% being singletons. Germline V gene lookup returns CDR1 MGHRA and CDR2 YSYEKL. The CDR3 runs 16 residues. Trimming took 3 bases from V and 5 from J, leaving 19 bases between them. The specimen was PBMCs. This chain connects TRBV4-1 to TRBJ2-5; D is possibly TRBD2 (7 bases). The TCR originated in a human donor in good health. Some clones in this sample may be carry-over from other donors' samples. DNA for the CDR3: TGCGCCAGCAGCCAGTCTGCGGGGGCCCCCTGGGAGACCCAGTACTTC. Translated: CASSQSAGAPWETQYF.